The clone carrying this TCR beta chain was counted between two and nine times. V shed 3 bases and J 7 bases; nucleotides not matched to a gene: 6. CDR1 is SGDLS, CDR2 YYNGEE, per germline. The CDR3 totals 14 residues. The data were taken from a study of blood T cell repertoires in COVID-19. The study counted Cohort 3 donors as recovered given two negative PCRs, clearance, or symptom resolution. In the source study's methods: Amplification with reference gene primers provided the estimates of nucleated cell counts. The protocol was immunoSEQ multiplex PCR, while the TCRdb copy is restricted to in-frame clones and leaves out a portion. The D gene and trimming were derived from the DNA, and the V and J assignments and clone size from that table. The sample includes about 360,000 clones, around 87% seen only once; the top ten take approximately 1.2%.

The rearrangement uses TRBV9 and TRBJ1-4; TRBD1 aligns across 7 bases. This TCR was sampled from a man aged 25-45 years who had recovered from COVID-19. The source material was PBMCs or T cells enriched from blood (not recorded which). The CDR3 DNA is TGTGCCAGCAGCGAAGGGGGCTGGGGTGAAAAACTGTTTTTT. Amino acid sequence: CASSEGGWGEKLFF.